These 15 T cell receptor beta chains were all obtained from the same sample, sequenced in a study of blood T cell repertoires in COVID-19. Generated by immunoSEQ multiplex PCR, the TCRdb table keeps only in-frame clones and is missing some. The data contain about 37,000 clones, around 87% of them seen just once; the ten biggest clones take up 40% to 50%. Sequencing used peripheral blood. These receptors were collected from a human donor in a cohort sampled during active COVID-19.

This clone was observed once. The J gene is TRBJ1-4, the V gene TRBV14, with 10 bases matching TRBD1. Germline loops: CDR1 SGHDN, CDR2 FVKESK. The V segment lost 4 bases and the J segment 9 bases; nucleotides outside the gene matches: 17. The CDR3 has 18 residues. DNA for the CDR3: TGTGCCAGCAGCCCACAAGGATCGGCCGGGACAGGGGTGAAAAAACTGTTTTTT. Residues: CASSPQGSAGTGVKKLFF. Using reference TRBV14 and TRBJ1-4 for the parts outside the CDR3, the full variable domain is EAGVTQFPSHSVIEKGQTVTLRCDPISGHDNLYWYRRVMGKEIKFLLHFVKESKQDESGMPNNRFLAERTGGTYSTLKVQPAELEDSGVYFCASSPQGSAGTGVKKLFFGSGTQLSVL.

The chain links TRBV6-9 to TRBJ1-2; 7 bases are a match to TRBD1. The CDR3 covers 15 residues. Per the germline V gene, CDR1 is MNHGY and CDR2 is SVAAGI. The trim removed 3 bases at V and 4 bases at J, leaving 8 bases unmatched. The CDR3 spells CASSYPGTASYGYTF. DNA for the CDR3: TGTGCCAGCAGTTACCCAGGGACAGCCAGCTATGGCTACACCTTC.

The chain has TRBV7-2 and TRBJ1-5; D not resolved. Germline lookup yields CDR1 SGHTA and CDR2 FQGNSA. The CDR3 runs to 14 residues. The ends were cut back, 3 bases at V and 3 bases at J, with 9 bases in the middle. Here the CDR3 reads CASSFSGFNQPQHF. In nucleotides, the CDR3 is TGTGCCAGCAGCTTTAGTGGTTTCAATCAGCCCCAGCATTTT.

V and J are TRBV10-3 and TRBJ2-1; weak D call: TRBD1 (5 bases). CDR1 and CDR2 (germline): ENHRY, SYGVKD. CDR3 length equals 16 residues. Trimming left V 4 bases short and J 1 base short, with 14 bases between. The CDR3 is CAISAGRGLSYNEQFF. The CDR3 DNA follows: TGTGCCATCAGTGCTGGAAGGGGCCTTTCCTACAATGAGCAGTTCTTC.

The chain has TRBV28 and TRBJ2-4, with 15 bases matching TRBD2. J was trimmed by 0 bases and V by 2 bases; bases with no gene match: 8. CDR1 MDHEN and CDR2 SYDVKM come from the germline V gene. CDR3 size: 20 residues. In DNA form, the CDR3 reads TGTGCCAGCAGTTTAGCATCTGGGACTAGCGGGGGGTCAGCCAAAAACATTCAGTACTTC. It codes for CASSLASGTSGGSAKNIQYF.

CDR3 sequence reads: CASSPPDRGGAGELFF. In DNA form, the CDR3 reads TGTGCCAGCTCACCACCCGACAGGGGAGGCGCCGGGGAGCTGTTTTTT. The chain recombines TRBV18 with TRBJ2-2; 8 positions agree with TRBD1. CDR1 and CDR2 from the germline V gene are KGHSH and LQKENI. Trimming took 0 bases from V and 6 from J; bases not matched to a gene: 6. This CDR3 is built from 16 residues.

The chain carries TRBV2 and TRBJ2-7; D remains ambiguous. CDR3 size: 13 residues. The V gene's germline CDR1 is SNHLY and CDR2 FYNNEI. Trimming removed 5 bases from V and 1 base from J, with 9 bases in between. The CDR3 sequence: CASSRQESYEQYF. The CDR3 coding sequence is TGTGCCAGCAGTCGGCAGGAATCCTACGAGCAGTACTTC.

This sequence joins TRBV15 and TRBJ2-2, with D maybe TRBD1 (5 bases). The V gene's germline CDR1 is LNHNV and CDR2 YYDKDF (reference sequence). The V end lost 0 bases, the J end lost 6 bases, and 11 bases lay between the germline ends. The CDR3 runs 15 residues. CDR3 sequence reads: CATSRDRASAGELFF. CDR3 in DNA: TGTGCCACCAGCAGAGACAGGGCCTCCGCCGGGGAGCTGTTTTTT.

This clone was observed a handful of times. V gene TRBV2 combines with J gene TRBJ2-7; D perhaps matches TRBD2 (6 bases). In germline, CDR1 is SNHLY, CDR2 FYNNEI. The CDR3 runs to 13 residues. The V gene lost 6 bases and the J gene lost 1 base, with 10 bases spanning the gap. The CDR3 DNA reads as TGTGCCAGCAGGGGAGGCGGATCCTACGAGCAGTACTTC. This codes for CASRGGGSYEQYF.

The chain has TRBV7-2 and TRBJ2-5; 10 nucleotides align to TRBD2. Trimming removed 0 bases from V and 5 bases from J; junction bases left unmatched: 9. This CDR3 has 17 residues. Per germline, CDR1 SGHTA and CDR2 FQGNSA. CDR3 nucleotide sequence: TGTGCCAGCAGCTTAGCGTCTAGCGGGGGAAGGGGGGAGACCCAGTACTTC. It is translated as CASSLASSGGRGETQYF.

This rearrangement joins TRBV29-1 to TRBJ2-7; possible D gene TRBD1, 6 bases. This CDR3 is 12 amino acids long. The V end was cut by 4 bases, the J end by 7 bases, with 14 bases between. Germline V gives CDR1 SQVTM, CDR2 ANQGSEA. CDR3 bases: TGCAGCGTTGCGGCAGGGGTGTGGGAGCAGTACTTC. It yields the protein CSVAAGVWEQYF.

V and J are TRBV6-5 and TRBJ1-2, with D perhaps TRBD1 (5 bases). V was clipped by 4 bases and J by 4 bases, with 7 bases between them. Germline values: CDR1 MNHEY, CDR2 SVGAGI. This CDR3 region has 12 residues. The CDR3 loop reads CASSSGSYGYTF. DNA of the CDR3: TGTGCCAGCAGTTCAGGGTCCTATGGCTACACCTTC.

V usage is TRBV3-1 (or the pseudogene TRBV3-2) and J usage is TRBJ2-5, with D uncertain. The CDR3 loop spans 12 amino acids. Germline V lookup: CDR1 LGHDT, CDR2 YNNKEL (reference sequence). V was cut by 1 base and J by 2 bases, with 2 bases left in between. CDR3 DNA: TGTGCCAGCAGCCAAGTACAAGAGACCCAGTACTTC. Translation: CASSQVQETQYF.

This clone has ten or more counts. The chain uses TRBV4-1 and TRBJ2-7; tentatively, D is TRBD1 (5 bases). The CDR3 sequence is 14 residues long. Trimming pared 3 bases from V and 0 bases from J, leaving 9 bases between. Germline CDR1 reads MGHRA; CDR2 reads YSYEKL. CDR3 residues: CASSHADSSYEQYF. CDR3 DNA sequence: TGCGCCAGCAGCCATGCAGACAGCTCCTACGAGCAGTACTTC.

This sequence joins TRBV3-1 (or the pseudogene TRBV3-2) and TRBJ2-5, with TRBD2 matching over 8 bases. V lost 4 bases to trimming and J lost 3 bases; unmatched junction nucleotides: 13. The CDR3 is made up of 17 amino acids. CDR1 is LGHDT, CDR2 YNNKEL, per germline (reference sequence). Here the CDR3 DNA reads TGTGCCAGCAGCCTACCTCCCGGGACTAGAAAAAAAGAGACCCAGTACTTC. Its translation: CASSLPPGTRKKETQYF.